A single sample gave rise to the 10 T cell receptor beta chains below, sequenced in a study of regulatory T cells in long-lasting Graves disease. Investigators prepared the TCR beta libraries by applying iRepertoire HTBI primers and Arm-PCR of CDR3 regions. From the multiplex PCR reads, TCRdb called clonotypes with MiXCR, one entry per CDR3 protein. The sample consists of 450,000 to 500,000 distinct CDR3 sequences, under 20% of them appearing once. Time point reported: newly diagnosed GD, antithyroid drugs for less than 3 months. Scientists built the TCR library using RNA that was extracted from PBMCs. In addition, the sample was reused for a study of T cells in Graves' hyperthyroidism and ophthalmopathy.

Sequencing was performed on peripheral blood mononuclear cells (PBMCs), taken at new diagnosis, from a patient treated with antithyroid drugs. Receptor source: a middle-aged man with Graves disease.

The chain links TRBV19 to TRBJ1-5; D not resolved. CDR1 and CDR2 from the germline V gene are LNHDA and SQIVND (reference sequence). The CDR3 runs to 16 residues. The V gene lost 5 bases and the J gene lost 9 bases, with 23 bases spanning the gap. The CDR3 nucleotides read TGTGCCAGTAGTCTCCCGAGGACCTCCTCCGGGAGGCCCCAGCATTTT. Its protein product is CASSLPRTSSGRPQHF.

The chain uses TRBV7-3 and TRBJ2-2; 9 bases align to TRBD2. CDR1 and CDR2 (germline): SGHTA, FQGTGA. This CDR3 spans 16 amino acids. V shed 4 bases, J shed 5 bases, and the junction held 8 bases outside the gene matches. CDR3 region: CASSSLAGERTGELFF. The CDR3 bases are TGTGCCAGCAGCTCGTTAGCGGGAGAACGAACCGGGGAGCTGTTTTTT.

V usage is TRBV12-3 or TRBV12-4 and J usage is TRBJ2-7; the D call may be TRBD1 or TRBD2 (5 bases each). V lost 2 bases and J lost 2, with 13 bases in between. The CDR3 covers 15 residues. The CDR3 sequence is CASSLTGTLTYEQYF. The DNA of the CDR3 is TGTGCCAGCAGTTTAACCGGGACGTTAACCTACGAGCAGTACTTC.

This clonotype was observed a few times. The chain carries TRBV9 and TRBJ2-2; D is undetermined. This CDR3 has 13 residues. Germline V gene data show CDR1 as SGDLS and CDR2 as YYNGEE. V lost 0 bases, J lost 7 bases, and 7 bases lay in between. The DNA of the CDR3 is TGTGCCAGCAGCGTAGCGATGCACGGGGAGCTGTTTTTT. Amino acid sequence: CASSVAMHGELFF.

This clonotype was seen many times. The V and J genes are TRBV12-3 or TRBV12-4 and TRBJ2-7; D may match TRBD1 or TRBD2 (6 bases each). This CDR3 is built from 15 residues. The germline V and J ends were trimmed by 7 bases and 3 bases, with 19 bases remaining between them. Here the CDR3 DNA reads TGTGCCAGCACCCCTAGGGGCAGGGGAGGCTACGAGCAGTACTTC. Its protein is CASTPRGRGGYEQYF.

This clonotype appeared many times. This sequence joins TRBV28 and TRBJ2-4, with D hard to call. Germline CDR1 reads MDHEN; CDR2 reads SYDVKM. The CDR3 is 13 amino acids. V lost 1 base and J 9 bases, leaving 10 bases between the germline ends. The CDR3 protein is CASSLSETVIQYF. The CDR3 DNA reads TGTGCCAGCAGTTTATCTGAGACGGTCATTCAGTACTTC.

The sample holds a few counts of this clonotype. The junction and the germline gene differ at one end; a read error may be behind it. This chain joins TRBV5-1 and TRBJ2-2; perhaps TRBD1 as D (7 bases). The CDR3 sequence is 15 residues long. Germline lookup yields CDR1 SGHRS and CDR2 YFSETQ. The CDR3 DNA follows: TGCGCCAGCAGCTTGGCGACAGGGAGGCACGGGGAGCTGCTTTTT. Encoded protein: CASSLATGRHGELLF.

V and J are TRBV15 and TRBJ2-5; tentatively, D is TRBD2 (7 bases). V was pared by 2 bases and J by 2 bases, with 18 bases between. In germline, CDR1 is LNHNV, CDR2 YYDKDF (reference sequence). There are 17 residues in the CDR3. CDR3 DNA: TGTGCCACCAGCAGAAGAGGGGGGGGCGGACGACAAGAGACCCAGTACTTC. Translated: CATSRRGGGGRQETQYF.

The rearrangement joins TRBV7-9 to TRBJ2-1; D possibly corresponds to TRBD2 (6 bases). The CDR3 has 16 residues. CDR1 is SEHNR and CDR2 is FQNEAQ in the germline V gene (reference sequence). Trimming shortened V by 4 bases and J by 3 bases, and 16 bases separated the two germline ends. The CDR3 DNA sequence: TGTGCCAGCAGCTCCCAGGCGAGGGGAGGCTACAATGAGCAGTTCTTC. Translation: CASSSQARGGYNEQFF.

This clonotype appeared many times. The rearrangement uses TRBV2 and TRBJ1-1; D possibly corresponds to TRBD1 (6 bases). Trimming cost V 3 bases and J 6 bases, with 23 bases left between them. The CDR3 is made up of 17 amino acids. Germline V CDR1 and CDR2: SNHLY, FYNNEI. CDR3 amino acids: CASSEGPGHVDFPEAFF. CDR3 nucleotide sequence: TGTGCCAGCAGTGAGGGCCCGGGACATGTCGATTTCCCTGAAGCTTTCTTT.